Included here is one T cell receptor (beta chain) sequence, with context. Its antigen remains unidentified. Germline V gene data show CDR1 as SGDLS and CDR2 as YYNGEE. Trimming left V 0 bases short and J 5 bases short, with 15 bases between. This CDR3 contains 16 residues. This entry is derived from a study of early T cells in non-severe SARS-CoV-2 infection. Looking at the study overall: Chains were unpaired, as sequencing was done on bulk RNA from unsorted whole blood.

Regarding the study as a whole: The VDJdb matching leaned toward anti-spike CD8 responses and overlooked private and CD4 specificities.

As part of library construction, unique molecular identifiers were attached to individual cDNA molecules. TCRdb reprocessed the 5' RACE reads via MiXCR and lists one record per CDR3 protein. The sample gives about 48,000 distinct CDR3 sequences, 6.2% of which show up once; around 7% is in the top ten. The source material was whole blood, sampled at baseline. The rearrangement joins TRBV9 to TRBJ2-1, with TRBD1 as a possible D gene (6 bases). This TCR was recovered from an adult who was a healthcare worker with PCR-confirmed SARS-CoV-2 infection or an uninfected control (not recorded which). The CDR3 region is CASSVDPGQINNEQFF. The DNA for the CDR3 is TGTGCCAGCAGCGTAGATCCCGGACAGATAAACAATGAGCAGTTCTTC.